A selection of T cell receptor beta chains follows, all from one sample in a study of T-cell memory formation after mild COVID-19. TCRdb re-analysed the 5' RACE reads in MiXCR, keeping a single row per CDR3 protein. This table holds approximately 440,000 distinct CDR3 sequences, over 15% found once. Sequencing was performed on PBMCs or a T cell subset sorted from them (not recorded which). Every receptor here comes from an adult woman who had mild COVID-19 (a few samples of this study predate the infection). Cell type and time point are not known. Each CDR3 is given with its conserved first and last residue. D genes are given only for firm matches. Rows may omit the clone size; those that give it use once, few, many or a size class.

abundance	v_gene	d_gene	j_gene	CDR3aa	CDR3nt
few	TRBV6-6	NA	TRBJ2-3	CASSYSEAGDTQYF	TGTGCCAGCAGTTACTCGGAGGCGGGGGATACGCAGTATTTT
few	TRBV7-8	TRBD2	TRBJ2-7	CASSLDGGRGAYEQYF	TGTGCCAGCAGCTTAGACGGCGGGCGGGGGGCCTACGAGCAGTACTTC
NA	TRBV24-1	TRBD2	TRBJ2-1	CATSDPGTSGEDEQFF	TGTGCCACCAGTGACCCTGGGACTAGCGGGGAAGATGAGCAGTTCTTC
NA	TRBV30	TRBD1	TRBJ1-5	CAWSTQGNNQPQHF	TGTGCCTGGAGTACACAGGGGAACAATCAGCCCCAGCATTTT
NA	TRBV30	NA	TRBJ2-7	CAWSVIPRGYEQYF	TGTGCCTGGAGTGTCATCCCCAGGGGCTACGAGCAGTACTTC
many	TRBV7-2	NA	TRBJ1-1	CASSWTGTPNTEAFF	TGTGCCAGCAGCTGGACCGGGACCCCTAACACTGAAGCTTTCTTT
few	TRBV12-3/TRBV12-4	TRBD1	TRBJ1-5	CASSWGTAYQPQHF	TGTGCCAGCAGTTGGGGGACAGCTTATCAGCCCCAGCATTTT
few	TRBV7-9	NA	TRBJ2-3	CASSLVRHPTSTDTQYF	TGTGCCAGCAGCTTAGTAAGACATCCTACTAGCACAGATACGCAGTATTTT
NA	TRBV24-1	NA	TRBJ2-7	CATSDGTEYEQYF	TGTGCCACCAGTGATGGGACCGAATACGAGCAGTACTTC
NA	TRBV24-1	NA	TRBJ2-5	CATSEVAEETQYF	TGTGCCACCAGTGAGGTCGCGGAAGAGACCCAGTACTTC
NA	TRBV5-5	NA	TRBJ1-1	CASSARQSLNTEAFF	TGTGCCAGCAGCGCCAGACAGAGTTTAAACACTGAAGCTTTCTTT